This T cell receptor beta chain is drawn from a study of blood T cells in healthy people across ages. Note on this clonotype: Its cognate antigen is unknown.

The CDR3 contains 13 residues. Trimming pared 5 bases from V and 5 bases from J, leaving 10 bases between. Germline-derived CDR1 and CDR2 are LNHDA and SQIVND (reference sequence). The use of a sample-barcoded 5' primer and a J-beta primer mix characterized a second PCR of roughly 6 to 11 cycles. TCRdb re-analysed the 5' RACE reads in MiXCR, keeping a single row per CDR3 protein. The table includes 1.2 million to 1.5 million distinct CDR3 sequences, 42% detected once. In terms of origin and age, donors were healthy Caucasian individuals from Russia aged roughly 6 to 95. Total RNA extracted from each sample amounted to at least 5 micrograms. Study results and caveats: The recorded TCR beta diversity per million T cells decreased in a roughly linear manner with age. In these data, TCR beta diversity tracked strongly with naive T cell percentage.

The V and J genes are TRBV19 and TRBJ1-5, with D unclear. Sequences were obtained from blood. The sequence was obtained from a woman aged 18-29 years in good health. The CDR3 here is CASSRELHQPQHF. In DNA form, the CDR3 reads TGTGCCAGTAGTCGGGAGTTACATCAGCCCCAGCATTTT.